Below are 32 T cell receptor beta chains sequenced from a single sample in a study of CD8 T cells in Susac syndrome. Reverse transcription of about 0.5 to 1 ug RNA was performed with random hexamers. Each CDR3 protein gets one entry after TCRdb re-called the immunoSEQ multiplex PCR reads with MiXCR. The sample consists of 100,000 or so distinct CDR3 sequences, around 94% of them appearing once. Sequences were obtained from CD4+ T cells from PBMCs. The receptor set was obtained from a human donor with Susac syndrome.

V usage is TRBV15 and J usage is TRBJ1-5; D remains unclear. The CDR3 loop spans 14 amino acids. V was trimmed by 5 bases and J by 4 bases, leaving 12 bases between them. Germline lookup yields CDR1 LNHNV and CDR2 YYDKDF (reference sequence). The CDR3 loop reads CATSRIFDNQPQHF. The CDR3 DNA reads as TGTGCCACCAGCCGAATTTTCGATAATCAGCCCCAGCATTTT.

The V gene is TRBV3-1, the J gene TRBJ1-1; D call uncertain. Trimming left V 0 bases short and J 3 bases short, with 14 bases between. This CDR3 has 16 residues. Germline-derived CDR1 and CDR2 are LGHDT and YNNKEL (reference sequence). The CDR3 protein is CASSQDEERKDTEAFF. The CDR3 DNA reads as TGTGCCAGCAGCCAAGATGAGGAACGAAAGGACACTGAAGCTTTCTTT.

The chain recombines TRBV12-3 or TRBV12-4 with TRBJ1-2; D is unresolved. This CDR3 is built from 15 residues. Trimming pared 5 bases from V and 2 bases from J, leaving 15 bases between. The CDR3 loop is CASSPVPTSNYGYTF. CDR3 nucleotides: TGTGCCAGCAGTCCCGTCCCGACAAGCAACTATGGCTACACCTTC.

The chain joins TRBV11-2 to TRBJ2-4; 10 nucleotides align to TRBD1. Unmatched junction bases numbered 7, after V lost 4 bases and J lost 1 base. CDR1 is SGHAT and CDR2 is FQNNGV in the germline V gene. This CDR3 contains 17 residues. The CDR3 nucleotides are TGTGCCAGCAGCTCGCCGGGACAGGGGATGGCCAAAAACATTCAGTACTTC. Translation: CASSSPGQGMAKNIQYF. The whole variable domain, filled in from reference TRBV11-2 and TRBJ2-4, reads EAGVAQSPRYKIIEKRQSVAFWCNPISGHATLYWYQQILGQGPKLLIQFQNNGVVDDSQLPKDRFSAERLKGVDSTLKIQPAKLEDSAVYLCASSSPGQGMAKNIQYFGAGTRLSVL.

This clonotype appeared a single time. The CDR3 bases are TGTGCCACCAGCAGAGACAAAGCCCGCACAGATACGCAGTATTTT. Translated, it gives CATSRDKARTDTQYF. The chain joins TRBV15 to TRBJ2-3, with D unresolved. The germline gives CDR1 LNHNV, CDR2 YYDKDF (reference sequence). V lost 0 bases and J 1 base, leaving 8 bases between the germline ends. The CDR3 runs to 15 residues.

V gene TRBV28 combines with J gene TRBJ1-2; tentative D call: TRBD1 (6 bases). The CDR3 is 13 amino acids. The germline CDR1 and CDR2 sequences are MDHEN and SYDVKM. Trimming took 8 bases from V and 3 from J, leaving 13 bases between them. The CDR3 reads CASDLRGHYGYTF. Here the CDR3 DNA reads TGTGCCAGCGATCTTCGGGGGCACTATGGCTACACCTTC.

V and J are TRBV3-1 and TRBJ1-5; tentative D call: TRBD1 (5 bases). This CDR3 has 14 amino acids. With 2 bases removed from V and 9 bases from J, the gap between germline ends came to 14 bases. CDR1 and CDR2 (germline): LGHDT, YNNKEL (reference sequence). The CDR3 DNA sequence: TGTGCCAGCAGCCAAACGGCGGGGCGCCGGCCCCAGCATTTT. Translation gives CASSQTAGRRPQHF.

This clonotype was seen only once. The chain combines TRBV5-1 with TRBJ2-1; 9 nucleotides agree with TRBD2. In germline, CDR1 is SGHRS, CDR2 YFSETQ. CDR3 size: 19 residues. With 4 bases clipped from V and 2 bases from J, the junction kept 16 bases outside the gene matches. The CDR3 spells CASSHRTSGLPLTYNEQFF. The CDR3 region has the DNA TGCGCCAGCAGCCACCGCACTAGCGGGTTACCTCTAACCTACAATGAGCAGTTCTTC.

The chain employs TRBV20-1 and TRBJ1-2, with no clear D. CDR3 length: 15 amino acids. The V gene's germline CDR1 is DFQATT and CDR2 SNEGSKA (reference sequence). Trimming removed 5 bases at V and 7 bases at J, with 23 bases between. The CDR3 bases are TGCAGTGCTTTACCCCGGGGAGGTCTGATCGGTGGCTACACCTTC. Translating it yields CSALPRGGLIGGYTF.

This chain uses TRBV6-5 with TRBJ1-6, with D possibly TRBD1 on 5 matching bases. V dropped 4 bases and J dropped 5 bases, with 12 bases sitting between them. Germline V gene sequence: CDR1 MNHEY, CDR2 SVGAGI. The CDR3 sequence is 15 residues long. CDR3 amino acids: CASSWGLLNNSPLHF. CDR3 bases: TGTGCCAGCAGTTGGGGACTGTTGAATAATTCACCCCTCCACTTT.

The chain employs TRBV29-1 and TRBJ2-6; D unclear. V was trimmed by 3 bases and J by 2 bases, leaving 8 bases between them. The germline CDR1 and CDR2 sequences are SQVTM and ANQGSEA. This CDR3 is 14 amino acids long. The CDR3 here is CSVEWETGANVLTF. The CDR3 nucleotides read TGCAGCGTTGAGTGGGAAACTGGGGCCAACGTCCTGACTTTC. Complete variable domain (other parts from reference TRBV29-1 and TRBJ2-6): SAVISQKPSRDICQRGTSLTIQCQVDSQVTMMFWYRQQPGQSLTLIATANQGSEATYESGFVIDKFPISRPNLTFSTLTVSNMSPEDSSIYLCSVEWETGANVLTFGAGSRLTVL.

This chain uses TRBV9 with TRBJ2-6, with D unclear. CDR3 size: 15 residues. Looked up from germline, CDR1 is SGDLS and CDR2 is YYNGEE. Trimming cost V 3 bases and J 1 base, with 8 bases left between them. The CDR3 DNA follows: TGTGCCAGCAGCGCACCGGGTTCTGGGGCCAACGTCCTGACTTTC. Its translation is CASSAPGSGANVLTF.

V gene TRBV3-1 combines with J gene TRBJ2-1; weak D call: TRBD2 (6 bases). This CDR3 spans 15 amino acids. Trimming pared 7 bases from V and 0 bases from J, leaving 13 bases between. In germline, CDR1 is LGHDT, CDR2 YNNKEL (reference sequence). CDR3 residues: CASTLGGSSYNEQFF. DNA of the CDR3: TGTGCCAGCACCCTCGGGGGAAGCTCCTACAATGAGCAGTTCTTC.

V and J are TRBV7-2 and TRBJ2-5; 8 nucleotides align to TRBD1. Looked up from germline, CDR1 is SGHTA and CDR2 is FQGNSA. The CDR3 loop spans 15 amino acids. V lost 3 bases and J lost 5; bases outside the gene matches: 8. CDR3 in amino acids: CASSLARGLGETQYF. CDR3 DNA sequence: TGTGCCAGCAGCTTGGCCAGGGGGCTGGGGGAGACCCAGTACTTC.

The V call is TRBV4-3, the J call TRBJ2-1; maybe TRBD1 (5 bases). Trimming cost V 0 bases and J 6 bases, with 9 bases left between them. CDR1 is LGHNA and CDR2 is YSLEER in the germline V gene. The CDR3 has 14 amino acids. CDR3 DNA: TGCGCCAGCAGCCAAGAGGGGCTATCCAATGAGCAGTTCTTC. It codes for CASSQEGLSNEQFF.

The chain combines TRBV6-2 or TRBV6-3 with TRBJ2-5; D may be TRBD2 (6 bases). This CDR3 has 14 amino acids. Trimming removed 1 base at V and 4 bases at J, with 10 bases between. CDR1 and CDR2 (germline): MNHEY, SVGEGT. Written as DNA, the CDR3 is TGTGCCAGCAGTTACTTGCGGGGCCCAGAGACCCAGTACTTC. It encodes CASSYLRGPETQYF.

This chain links TRBV30 with TRBJ2-5, with D hard to call. This CDR3 is 12 amino acids long. Germline CDR1 is GTSNPN and CDR2 is SVGIG (reference sequence). The V end was cut by 0 bases, the J end by 4 bases, with 6 bases between. The DNA for the CDR3 is TGTGCCTGGAGTGTGTCATCAGAGACCCAGTACTTC. Protein: CAWSVSSETQYF.

The V and J genes are TRBV6-1 and TRBJ1-4, with a possible D match to TRBD1 (5 bases). V shed 4 bases and J shed 3 bases, with 12 bases lying between them. Germline V CDR1 and CDR2: MNHNS, SASEGT. The CDR3 contains 15 residues. The CDR3 reads CASSVDQGANEKLFF. CDR3 nucleotide sequence: TGTGCCAGCAGTGTCGACCAGGGAGCTAATGAAAAACTGTTTTTT.

This chain uses TRBV18 with TRBJ2-7, with D possibly being TRBD2 (6 bases). This CDR3 region has 17 residues. Germline CDR1 and CDR2: KGHSH and LQKENI. Trimming removed 2 bases at V and 2 bases at J, with 19 bases between. The CDR3 nucleotides are TGTGCCAGCTCACCAAGAGGTACCGGGACTCCTGCCTACGAGCAGTACTTC. This sequence encodes CASSPRGTGTPAYEQYF.

V is TRBV20-1 and J is TRBJ1-2; no definite D call. Between the trimmed V and J ends, which lost 2 bases and 8 bases, there was a span of 15 bases. The CDR3 spans 13 residues. Germline CDR1 DFQATT, CDR2 SNEGSKA (reference sequence). The CDR3 sequence: CSARKHSEEGYTF. In DNA, the CDR3 is TGCAGTGCTAGAAAACACAGCGAGGAGGGCTACACCTTC.

The chain couples TRBV2 to TRBJ2-7, with D unresolved. The CDR3 sequence is 11 residues long. Trimming cost V 8 bases and J 3 bases, with 8 bases left between them. CDR1 is SNHLY, CDR2 FYNNEI, per germline. This CDR3 is CASGDIYEQYF. CDR3 nucleotide sequence: TGTGCCAGCGGCGACATCTACGAGCAGTACTTC.

The chain employs TRBV2 and TRBJ1-1; no definite D call. Germline-derived CDR1 and CDR2 are SNHLY and FYNNEI. V was cut by 3 bases and J by 2 bases, with 7 bases left in between. CDR3 length equals 13 residues. CDR3 sequence reads: CASSDGLNTEAFF. The CDR3 coding sequence is TGTGCCAGCAGTGATGGACTCAACACTGAAGCTTTCTTT.

The gene calls are TRBV7-9 and TRBJ2-7; 10 bases are shared with TRBD1. J was trimmed by 4 bases and V by 4 bases; bases with no gene match: 4. Germline CDR1 SEHNR, CDR2 FQNEAQ (reference sequence). The CDR3 covers 14 residues. Written as DNA, the CDR3 is TGTGCCAGCAGCTCGACAGGGGGCCGTTACGAGCAGTACTTC. Translating gives CASSSTGGRYEQYF.

The chain combines TRBV3-1 with TRBJ2-7, with no clear D. V was pared by 8 bases and J by 5 bases, with 10 bases between. Germline CDR1 and CDR2: LGHDT and YNNKEL (reference sequence). This CDR3 comprises 11 residues. CDR3 sequence (DNA): TGTGCCAGCTCAAACCTGCACGAGCAGTACTTC. It specifies CASSNLHEQYF.

This chain connects TRBV12-3 or TRBV12-4 to TRBJ2-6; 8 positions match TRBD1. V gave up 9 bases and J gave up 5 bases; unmatched junction bases: 9. The CDR3 is 15 amino acids. In nucleotides, the CDR3 is TGTGCCAGTTCGGACAGGGCTGCTCGGGCCAACGTCCTGACTTTC. Protein product: CASSDRAARANVLTF.

The rearrangement joins TRBV15 to TRBJ1-4; D is possibly TRBD1 (6 bases). The germline V gene has CDR1 LNHNV and CDR2 YYDKDF (reference sequence). This CDR3 comprises 13 residues. Trimming removed 9 bases from V and 8 bases from J, with 16 bases in between. CDR3 in DNA: TGTGCCACGGCGCGACAGGCTTCAGAAAAACTGTTTTTT. Translated, it gives CATARQASEKLFF.

The chain uses TRBV6-1 and TRBJ1-5; D gene uncertain. V was trimmed by 4 bases and J by 7 bases, leaving 20 bases between them. Per germline, CDR1 MNHNS and CDR2 SASEGT. This CDR3 is 16 amino acids long. Here the CDR3 DNA reads TGTGCCAGCAGTGGGCGGGAGCGAACAGTAAGGCAGCCCCAGCATTTT. Translating gives CASSGRERTVRQPQHF.

V and J are TRBV29-1 and TRBJ1-3, with D maybe TRBD1 (5 bases). The CDR3 runs to 15 residues. Germline lookup yields CDR1 SQVTM and CDR2 ANQGSEA. V shed 3 bases and J shed 0 bases, with 12 bases lying between them. The DNA of the CDR3 is TGCAGCGTTGAGAAGGGACGGAGCTCTGGAAACACCATATATTTT. Amino acids: CSVEKGRSSGNTIYF.

The V gene is TRBV20-1, the J gene TRBJ1-3; D gene ambiguous. The V end was cut by 6 bases, the J end by 0 bases, with 9 bases between. Germline values: CDR1 DFQATT, CDR2 SNEGSKA (reference sequence). This CDR3 is built from 13 residues. CDR3 region: CSAQRGSGNTIYF. CDR3 nucleotide sequence: TGCAGTGCCCAACGGGGCTCTGGAAACACCATATATTTT.

This clonotype came up once. The V gene is TRBV6-5, the J gene TRBJ2-7; TRBD1 is a possible D gene (5 bases). This CDR3 region has 12 residues. Deletions cut 10 bases from V and 4 bases from J, with 14 bases between. Germline loops: CDR1 MNHEY, CDR2 SVGAGI. CDR3 coding DNA: TGTGCCACCCGACAGTTAACTTACGAGCAGTACTTC. Residues: CATRQLTYEQYF.

The V gene is TRBV9, the J gene TRBJ2-6; 8 bases fit TRBD1. Germline loops: CDR1 SGDLS, CDR2 YYNGEE. This CDR3 has 19 amino acids. The V and J ends lost 3 bases and 0 bases, in that order; junction bases with no gene match: 11. CDR3 loop: CASSGRDRSLISGANVLTF. CDR3 coding DNA: TGTGCCAGCAGCGGCCGGGACAGGAGCTTAATCTCTGGGGCCAACGTCCTGACTTTC.

The rearrangement uses TRBV4-3 and TRBJ2-1; 9 bases agree with TRBD1. The J segment lost 4 bases and the V segment lost 2 bases, leaving 3 bases of the junction unmatched. Germline CDR1 LGHNA, CDR2 YSLEER. The length of the CDR3 is 15 residues. CDR3 region: CASSQTGTGYNEQFF. Here the CDR3 DNA reads TGCGCCAGCAGCCAAACCGGGACAGGGTACAATGAGCAGTTCTTC.